The 8 T cell receptor beta chains below come from one sample, sequenced in a study of vaccination effects on CD4 cells after COVID-19. Their recognized antigens are unknown. TCRdb keeps only in-frame clones here, not all; method: immunoSEQ multiplex PCR. The sample lists roughly 63,000 clones; over 70% were seen once. Expansion of antigen-specific CD4+ T cells with viral peptide pools was carried out by the ViraFEST assay before sequencing. Following culture for approximately ten days, CD4+ T cells were isolated. Testing of the vaccine recipients showed negative nucleocapsid antibodies and no prior SARS-CoV-2 infection. Material: CD4+ T cells from PBMCs cultured with HCoV-OC43 spike peptides, obtained before COVID-19 vaccination. As to subset: HCoV-OC43 spike overlapping peptide pool stimulation. Receptors were obtained from a human donor who received a COVID-19 vaccine.

The chain carries TRBV7-2 and TRBJ2-5; weak D call: TRBD2 (7 bases). Germline V CDR1 and CDR2: SGHTA, FQGNSA. V was cut by 1 base and J by 5 bases, with 23 bases left in between. The length of the CDR3 is 18 residues. The CDR3 loop reads CASSLVAGSGGVRETQYF. In nucleotides, the CDR3 is TGTGCCAGCAGCTTAGTAGCGGGTTCGGGGGGCGTCAGGGAGACCCAGTACTTC. Looking up the rest from reference TRBV7-2 and TRBJ2-5 gives the full variable domain: GAGVSQSPSNKVTEKGKDVELRCDPISGHTALYWYRQSLGQGLEFLIYFQGNSAPDKSGLPSDRFSAERTGGSVSTLTIQRTQQEDSAVYLCASSLVAGSGGVRETQYFGPGTRLLVL.

This clone showed up just once. The rearrangement links TRBV5-1 to TRBJ2-2, with 7 bases matching TRBD1. This CDR3 spans 16 amino acids. Germline CDR1 reads SGHRS; CDR2 reads YFSETQ. V lost 4 bases to trimming and J lost 5 bases; unmatched junction nucleotides: 11. This CDR3 is CASSPQWTGGTGELFF. The CDR3 nucleotides are TGCGCCAGCAGCCCTCAATGGACAGGCGGGACCGGGGAGCTGTTTTTT.

The chain combines TRBV24-1 with TRBJ2-1; the D gene is possibly TRBD2 (5 bases). Trimming left V 1 base short and J 4 bases short, with 13 bases between. CDR1 is KGHDR, CDR2 SFDVKD, per germline. CDR3 length: 16 residues. The CDR3 nucleotides are TGTGCCACCAGTGATTTCGGGTCGGGGAAGTACAATGAGCAGTTCTTC. Amino acid sequence: CATSDFGSGKYNEQFF.

A note on this clone: In the same sample, other DNA sequences code for this CDR3. The V and J genes are TRBV6-2 or TRBV6-3 and TRBJ1-5, with D perhaps matching TRBD1 (5 bases). Germline assignment: CDR1 MNHEY and CDR2 SVGEGT. The CDR3 consists of 15 residues. Trimming pared 0 bases from V and 5 bases from J, leaving 11 bases between. CDR3: CASSYSGQGDQPQHF. In DNA, the CDR3 is TGTGCCAGCAGTTACTCGGGGCAGGGTGATCAGCCCCAGCATTTT.

The chain employs TRBV7-2 and TRBJ2-7; no clear D. This CDR3 is built from 13 residues. Looked up from germline, CDR1 is SGHTA and CDR2 is FQGNSA. V was pared by 6 bases and J by 6 bases, with 15 bases between. The CDR3 loop is CASSSTTPSEQYV. As DNA, the CDR3 is TGTGCCAGCAGTAGTACAACTCCGAGCGAGCAGTACGTC.

The rearrangement joins TRBV6-1 to TRBJ1-1; perhaps TRBD1 as D (6 bases). CDR1 MNHNS and CDR2 SASEGT come from the germline V gene. Trimming took off 2 bases at V and 1 base at J, with 11 bases between the two ends. The CDR3 spans 15 residues. The CDR3 here is CASSEKPGANTEAFF. In DNA, the CDR3 is TGTGCCAGCAGTGAAAAACCGGGGGCGAACACTGAAGCTTTCTTT.

The gene calls are TRBV28 and TRBJ2-3, with D tentatively TRBD1 (6 bases). Germline assignment: CDR1 MDHEN and CDR2 SYDVKM. This CDR3 is 16 amino acids long. Trimming pared 6 bases from V and 0 bases from J, leaving 16 bases between. The CDR3 nucleotides are TGTGCCAGCAGGGCCTCCGGGACACCTAGCACAGATACGCAGTATTTT. The encoded protein is CASRASGTPSTDTQYF.

The V gene is TRBV6-4, the J gene TRBJ1-2; a possible D gene is TRBD1 (6 bases). This CDR3 is built from 16 residues. Trimming cost V 0 bases and J 2 bases, with 13 bases left between them. Germline values: CDR1 MRHNA, CDR2 SNTAGT. The chain's CDR3 is CASSDSAGASNYGYTF. The CDR3 DNA reads as TGTGCCAGCAGTGACTCCGCAGGGGCCTCCAACTATGGCTACACCTTC.